A selection of T cell receptor beta chains follows, all from one sample in a study of T cells after posttransplantation cyclophosphamide. Assay used: immunoSEQ multiplex PCR; TCRdb lists only in-frame clones, some missing. The sample includes more than 30,000 clones, just over 90% of them seen just once. Material: naive CD4+ T cells sorted from PBMCs. These receptors originate from a woman aged 55 to 70 in good health, CMV-negative, and a related stem cell transplant donor. Each CDR3 is given with its conserved first and last residue. The D gene is left open where the match is weak. Size values are once, few and many counts, or a class for expanded clones, and some rows have none.

>TRBD2|TRBV9|15|TRBJ2-3|.
CASSAGAGGTDTQYF
TGTGCCAGCAGCGCTGGAGCGGGGGGCACTGATACGCAGTATTTT
>TRBD2|TRBV7-6|17|TRBJ2-1|few
CASSLAASGGRGNEQFF
TGTGCCAGCAGCTTAGCTGCTAGCGGGGGGCGAGGGAATGAGCAGTTCTTC
>TRBD1|TRBV5-1|16|TRBJ2-5|.
CASSSTPQGAQGEQYF
TGCGCCAGCAGCTCAACACCACAGGGGGCGCAGGGAGAGCAGTACTTC
>TRBD1|TRBV19|20|TRBJ2-2|.
CASGPGQGRFDHPNTGELFF
TGTGCCAGCGGTCCCGGACAGGGGCGATTTGATCACCCAAACACCGGGGAGCTGTTTTTT
>TRBD2|TRBV2|15|TRBJ2-2|.
CASSLGLAGTGELFF
TGTGCTAGCAGTTTAGGACTAGCGGGCACCGGGGAGCTGTTTTTT
>TRBD1|TRBV7-3|14|TRBJ1-4|.
CASRKGATNEKLFF
TGTGCCAGCAGGAAGGGGGCGACTAATGAAAAACTGTTTTTT
>.|TRBV28|15|TRBJ2-7|.
CASSLPGGKTYEQYF
TGTGCCAGCAGTCTCCCCGGGGGAAAGACCTACGAGCAGTACTTC
>.|TRBV2|15|TRBJ1-5|.
CASRKGERGGQPQHF
TGTGCCAGCAGGAAGGGGGAGAGGGGTGGTCAGCCCCAGCATTTT
>TRBD1|TRBV18|16|TRBJ1-1|.
CASSPITGGLNTEAFF
TGTGCCAGCTCACCTATAACAGGGGGTTTGAACACTGAAGCTTTCTTT
>.|TRBV27|14|TRBJ2-7|.
CASSQTRPPYEQYF
TGTGCCAGCAGCCAGACTAGACCACCCTACGAGCAGTACTTC
>TRBD2|TRBV5-4|17|TRBJ2-1|.
CASSPIWGGGGNDEQFF
TGTGCCAGCAGCCCTATATGGGGCGGCGGGGGGAACGATGAGCAGTTCTTC
>TRBD1|TRBV5-1|16|TRBJ1-6|once
CASSPPLGTGNSPLHF
TGCGCCAGCAGCCCTCCTCTAGGGACAGGAAATTCACCCCTCCACTTT
>.|TRBV10-1|17|TRBJ2-7|.
CASSEGLGGGRRYEQYF
TGCGCCAGCAGTGAGGGCCTGGGTGGGGGCCGGCGGTACGAGCAGTACTTC
>.|TRBV5-1|15|TRBJ2-1|few
CASSRLDPSYNEQFF
TGCGCCAGCAGTCGACTCGATCCCTCCTACAATGAGCAGTTCTTC
>.|TRBV6-1|13|TRBJ2-3|once
CASRPGDTDTQYF
TGTGCCAGCAGACCGGGGGACACAGATACGCAGTATTTT
>TRBD1|TRBV30|14|TRBJ1-2|.
CAWSRTGANYGYTF
TGTGCCTGGAGCCGGACAGGGGCTAACTATGGCTACACCTTC
>.|TRBV7-2|15|TRBJ2-5|once
CASSLAAAGQQTQYF
TGTGCCAGCAGCTTAGCTGCGGCAGGGCAACAGACCCAGTACTTC
>TRBD1|TRBV28|15|TRBJ2-1|.
CASSKPGQGIIEQFF
TGTGCCAGCAGTAAACCGGGACAGGGGATAATTGAGCAGTTCTTC
>.|TRBV28|16|TRBJ1-6|.
CASRNSGSSYNSPLHF
TGTGCCAGCAGGAATAGTGGGAGCTCCTATAATTCACCCCTCCACTTT
>TRBD2|TRBV6-5|15|TRBJ2-1|.
CASRELAGAYNEQFF
TGTGCCAGCAGAGAACTAGCGGGAGCCTACAATGAGCAGTTCTTC
>.|TRBV7-9|16|TRBJ1-4|.
CASRSNGGAPNEKLFF
TGTGCCAGCAGATCTAACGGGGGGGCGCCTAATGAAAAACTGTTTTTT
>TRBD2|TRBV5-1|16|TRBJ2-5|once
CASSLVGSGGRETQYF
TGCGCCAGCAGCTTGGTGGGTAGCGGGGGAAGGGAGACCCAGTACTTC
>.|TRBV7-2|13|TRBJ1-1|.
CASGVTGSTEAFF
TGTGCCAGCGGGGTAACAGGGTCCACTGAAGCTTTCTTT
>TRBD2|TRBV5-1|14|TRBJ2-7|.
CASSSGGASYEQYF
TGCGCCAGCAGCTCCGGGGGGGCCTCCTACGAGCAGTACTTC
>TRBD2|TRBV6-1|18|TRBJ2-1|.
CASSVLRGLAGKYNEQFF
TGTGCCAGCAGTGTGCTTCGGGGACTAGCGGGGAAATACAATGAGCAGTTCTTC
>.|TRBV5-1|17|TRBJ2-2|.
CASNNDGLARNTGELFF
TGCGCCAGCAATAACGACGGGCTAGCGAGAAACACCGGGGAGCTGTTTTTT